This TCR beta chain is from a study of shared clonotypes between healthy human individuals. At the level of the study: Ranging from 18 to 49 in age, donors were a couple of women and a few men. The study, taken as a whole, reports: The study found lower generation probabilities in non-shared clonotypes than in those shared by all four donors. A generally larger estimated richness was seen in naive subsets than in memory subsets.

With respect to this clone: Its target is not known. Other DNA variants within this sample encode the same CDR3.

The donors, healthy adults who were HIV-negative, had experienced no recent acute infections or vaccinations. Assay: immunoSEQ multiplex PCR; the TCRdb copy retains only in-frame clones and omits some. The sample lists some 2,400,000 clones, 90% to 96% occurring once. The germline V gene encodes CDR1 KGHSH and CDR2 LQKENI. Trimming cost V 3 bases and J 1 base; bases outside gene matches: 4. The CDR3 totals 15 residues. The chain recombines TRBV18 with TRBJ2-7; TRBD1 matches 9 bases. The specimen was naive CD4+ T cells sorted from blood. Subset meaning: CD45RA+ positively selected. The clonotype originates from a man younger than 30 in good health. This chain's CDR3 is CASSPRTGASYEQYF. The CDR3, as DNA: TGTGCCAGCTCACCCCGGACAGGGGCATCCTACGAGCAGTACTTC.